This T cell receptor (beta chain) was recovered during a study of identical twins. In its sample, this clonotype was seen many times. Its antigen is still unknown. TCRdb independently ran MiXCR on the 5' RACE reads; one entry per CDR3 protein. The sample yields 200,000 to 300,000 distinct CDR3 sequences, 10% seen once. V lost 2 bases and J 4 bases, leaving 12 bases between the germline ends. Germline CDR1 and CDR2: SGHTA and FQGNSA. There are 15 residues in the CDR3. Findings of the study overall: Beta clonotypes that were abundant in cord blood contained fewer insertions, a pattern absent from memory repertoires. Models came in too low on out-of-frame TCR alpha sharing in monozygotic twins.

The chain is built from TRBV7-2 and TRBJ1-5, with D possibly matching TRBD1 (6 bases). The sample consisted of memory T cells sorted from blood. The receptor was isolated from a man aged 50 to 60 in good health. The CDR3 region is CASSLKPGVNQPQHF. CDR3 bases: TGTGCCAGCAGCTTAAAGCCAGGGGTGAATCAGCCCCAGCATTTT.